The 8 T cell receptor beta chains given below trace back to one sample, sequenced in a study of glioma-infiltrating T cells. TCR alpha and beta CDR3 regions were amplified from RNA using iRepertoire nested multiplex PCR. Via MiXCR, TCRdb re-called the multiplex PCR reads, giving one row per CDR3 protein. The sample records under 4,000 distinct CDR3 sequences, about 86% being singletons. Specimen: glioma tissue, nonneoplastic brain tissue, or PBMCs (not recorded which). These receptors came from a human donor with low-grade glioma or glioblastoma, undergoing nonglioma brain surgery, or in good health (not recorded which).

In the case of this clonotype: Found in a library prepared for alpha chains, this beta chain is an off-target read, and its abundance has little meaning. The chain has TRBV28 and TRBJ2-3, with D possibly TRBD1 on 8 matching bases. This CDR3 comprises 16 residues. V dropped 5 bases and J dropped 6 bases, with 21 bases sitting between them. The germline CDR1 and CDR2 sequences are MDHEN and SYDVKM. This CDR3 reads CASSPISDREGDTQYF. CDR3 DNA: TGTGCCAGCAGTCCCATATCGGACAGGGAGGGGGATACGCAGTATTTT. The whole variable domain, filled in from reference TRBV28 and TRBJ2-3, reads DVKVTQSSRYLVKRTGEKVFLECVQDMDHENMFWYRQDPGLGLRLIYFSYDVKMKEKGDIPEGYSVSREKKERFSLILESASTNQTSMYLCASSPISDREGDTQYFGPGTRLTVL.

With respect to this clonotype: Since the library was made to target alpha chains, this beta chain is a stray read and its abundance is not meaningful. V is TRBV28 and J is TRBJ1-6, with a weak D call TRBD1 (5 bases). The CDR3 has 15 amino acids. Per germline, CDR1 MDHEN and CDR2 SYDVKM. V was pared by 6 bases and J by 4 bases, with 13 bases between. CDR3 sequence: CASRRSGTYNSPLHF. In DNA form, the CDR3 reads TGTGCCAGCAGACGGTCCGGGACTTATAATTCACCCCTCCACTTT.

As to this clonotype: Within a library made for alpha chains, this beta chain is off target, and its count is uninformative. This CDR3 is CASSQDYDYYSYNEQFF. Written as DNA, the CDR3 is TGCGCCAGCAGCCAAGATTACGACTATTACTCCTACAATGAGCAGTTCTTC. The V gene is TRBV4-1, the J gene TRBJ2-1; D is perhaps TRBD2 (5 bases). Germline CDR1 reads MGHRA; CDR2 reads YSYEKL. The CDR3 sequence is 17 residues long. Between the trimmed V and J ends, which lost 0 bases and 0 bases, there was a span of 12 bases.

Turning to this clonotype: The library was built for alpha chains, so this beta chain is an off-target read and its size means little. This sequence joins TRBV3-1 and TRBJ2-1; possible D gene TRBD2, 5 bases. The CDR3 runs 14 residues. Trimming cost V 0 bases and J 10 bases, with 13 bases left between them. Germline loops: CDR1 LGHDT, CDR2 YNNKEL (reference sequence). CDR3 nucleotides: TGTGCCAGCAGCCAAGATGCGGCTAGCCGCGAGCAGTTCTTC. This encodes CASSQDAASREQFF.

Notes on this clonotype: As an off-target read in a library built for alpha chains, this beta chain has a frequency of little significance. This sequence joins TRBV4-3 and TRBJ1-1; 9 bases fit TRBD1. This CDR3 region has 15 residues. Germline V CDR1 and CDR2: LGHNA, YSLEER. The J segment lost 1 base and the V segment lost 4 bases, leaving 4 bases of the junction unmatched. This CDR3 reads CASSLNRGRNTEAFF. For the CDR3, the DNA is TGCGCCAGCAGCCTTAACAGGGGGCGGAACACTGAAGCTTTCTTT.

A word on this clonotype: The library was designed around alpha chains, so this beta chain is a stray read whose abundance carries little weight. J is TRBJ2-1 and V is TRBV6-6; 10 nucleotides line up with TRBD2. Germline V gives CDR1 MNHNY, CDR2 SVGAGI (reference sequence). The CDR3 runs 15 residues. The junction had 4 bases not matched to a gene; V was cut back by 6 bases and J by 2 bases. The CDR3 spells CASSRSGGAYNEQFF. The DNA of the CDR3 is TGTGCCAGCAGCAGAAGCGGGGGGGCCTACAATGAGCAGTTCTTC.

Of note for this clonotype: The library was built for alpha chains, so this beta chain is an off-target read and its size means little. This chain uses TRBV27 with TRBJ2-7; a possible D gene is TRBD2 (5 bases). V shed 8 bases and J shed 0 bases, with 17 bases lying between them. The germline gives CDR1 MNHEY, CDR2 SMNVEV (reference sequence). CDR3 size: 15 residues. CDR3 nucleotide sequence: TGTGCCAGCGGTCCCAGGACTTCCCCCTCCTACGAGCAGTACTTC. As protein: CASGPRTSPSYEQYF.

As regards this clonotype: Little can be read into the size of this beta chain, an off-target read in a library designed for alpha chains. V gene TRBV28 combines with J gene TRBJ2-3, with D perhaps TRBD1 (5 bases). Trimming removed 7 bases at V and 2 bases at J, with 13 bases between. Germline V CDR1 and CDR2: MDHEN, SYDVKM. The CDR3 extends over 14 amino acids. CDR3 loop: CASTKPGFTDTQYF. CDR3 sequence (DNA): TGTGCCAGCACGAAACCAGGGTTCACAGATACGCAGTATTTT.